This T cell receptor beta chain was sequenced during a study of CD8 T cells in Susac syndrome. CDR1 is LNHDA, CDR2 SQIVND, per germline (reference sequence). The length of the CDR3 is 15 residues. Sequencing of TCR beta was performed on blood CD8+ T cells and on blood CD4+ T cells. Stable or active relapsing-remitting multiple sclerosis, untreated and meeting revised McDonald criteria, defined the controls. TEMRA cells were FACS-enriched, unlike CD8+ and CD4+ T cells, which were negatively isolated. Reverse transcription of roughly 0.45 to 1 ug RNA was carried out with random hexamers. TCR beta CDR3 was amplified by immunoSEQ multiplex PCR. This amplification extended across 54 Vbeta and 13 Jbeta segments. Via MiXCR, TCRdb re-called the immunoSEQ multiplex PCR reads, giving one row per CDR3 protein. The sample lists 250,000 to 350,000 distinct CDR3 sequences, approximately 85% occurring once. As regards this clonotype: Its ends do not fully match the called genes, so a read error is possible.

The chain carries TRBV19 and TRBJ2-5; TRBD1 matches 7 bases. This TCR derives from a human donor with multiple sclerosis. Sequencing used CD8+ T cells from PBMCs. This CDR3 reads CANSIAGTEGETQYF. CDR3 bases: TGTGCCAATAGTATCGCAGGGACAGAGGGAGAGACCCAGTACTTC. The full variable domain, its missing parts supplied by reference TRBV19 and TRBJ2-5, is DGGITQSPKYLFRKEGQNVTLSCEQNLNHDAMYWYRQDPGQGLRLIYYSQIVNDFQKGDIAEGYSVSREKKESFPLTVTSAQKNPTAFYLCANSIAGTEGETQYFGPGTRLLVL.